The 3 T cell receptor beta chains in this list originate from one sample, sequenced in a study of cytomegalovirus exposure and HLA in healthy donors. The PCR had 60 Vbeta and 13 Jbeta primers. Assay: immunoSEQ multiplex PCR; the TCRdb copy retains only in-frame clones and omits some. The sample holds approximately 150,000 clones, 73% seen once. The sample comprised PBMCs. The receptors come from a woman aged 18-35 years in good health and CMV-seronegative.

J is TRBJ2-5 and V is TRBV7-2; possibly TRBD2 for D (5 bases). Judging by the DNA end, TRBJ2-7 fits better; the J call may be wrong. Looked up from germline, CDR1 is SGHTA and CDR2 is FQGNSA. The CDR3 spans 15 residues. The CDR3 coding sequence is TGTGCCAGCAGCCCGGCCGGGAAGGGCGTTTACGAGCAGTACTTC. Protein product: CASSPAGKGVYEQYF.

The rearrangement links TRBV5-1 to TRBJ1-4; perhaps TRBD1 as D (5 bases). V was cut by 0 bases and J by 7 bases, with 13 bases left in between. This CDR3 has 15 residues. Germline V gene data show CDR1 as SGHRS and CDR2 as YFSETQ. As DNA, the CDR3 is TGCGCCAGCAGCTTGGTCGCAGGGTCGAGTGAAAAACTGTTTTTT. It is translated as CASSLVAGSSEKLFF.

J is TRBJ2-1 and V is TRBV2, with D maybe TRBD2 (6 bases). CDR1 and CDR2 (germline): SNHLY, FYNNEI. The V gene lost 10 bases and the J gene lost 6 bases, with 22 bases spanning the gap. The CDR3 has 15 residues. The CDR3 bases are TGTGCCATGGCTTCGGGACTGAGATCGGTCAATGAGCAGTTCTTC. Residues: CAMASGLRSVNEQFF.